This T cell receptor (beta chain) is from a study of blood T cell repertoires in COVID-19. Overall study context: PBMCs, B-cell-depleted T cells, or T cells provided the cDNA or gDNA that made up the material.

How the authors handled the data: Estimated nucleated cell counts came from reference gene primer amplification. Sequenced by immunoSEQ multiplex PCR; TCRdb stores in-frame clones only, minus some. That table supplies the V and J calls and clone size; D and trimming were determined from the DNA. Altogether 140,000 or so clones are present, around 86% being singletons, with the ten largest covering around 5%. The germline CDR1 and CDR2 sequences are MGHRA and YSYEKL. J gave up 1 base and V 3 bases, and 17 bases lay outside the gene matches. The CDR3 sequence is 19 residues long. Material for sequencing was peripheral blood. This TCR was recovered from a human donor in a cohort sampled during active COVID-19. The rearrangement joins TRBV4-1 to TRBJ2-5; 7 positions match TRBD2. The CDR3 reads CASSHIRGLRGVGQETQYF. As DNA, the CDR3 is TGCGCCAGCAGCCACATAAGGGGACTCCGGGGGGTCGGCCAAGAGACCCAGTACTTC.